This TCR beta chain came from a study of beta chain features in type 1 diabetes. Study conclusions and caveats: VDJ junctions from type 1 diabetes patients carried fewer insertions and larger deletions.

This clone was observed a handful of times. Its antigen is not identified. Reverse transcription of all isolated RNA meant that expressed TCRB transcripts were sequenced. Produced via immunoSEQ multiplex PCR; TCRdb's table is partial and in-frame only. The sample has approximately 340,000 clones; roughly 16% are singletons. Looked up from germline, CDR1 is SGHAT and CDR2 is FQNNGV. The ends were cut back, 1 base at V and 1 base at J, with 16 bases in the middle. The CDR3 length is 17 residues. The origin of this receptor is a young woman in good health. Source material: naive CD4+ T cells from blood. The chain combines TRBV11-2 with TRBJ2-5; D not resolved. CDR3 residues: CASSLVVFAALQETQYF. In DNA, the CDR3 is TGTGCCAGCAGCTTAGTAGTCTTCGCCGCCCTCCAAGAGACCCAGTACTTC.